A single sample is the source of the 30 T cell receptor beta chains below, sequenced in a study of tissue T cells after allogeneic stem cell transplantation. Sample time point: mouse harvest day 7 after allogeneic transplant. Tail vein injection delivered 10^7 T-cell-depleted bone marrow cells and 10^6 splenic CD5+ T cells. Profiled with immunoSEQ multiplex PCR; TCRdb holds only in-frame clones, not every one. The sample has about 9,000 clones, approximately 47% seen once. Source material: gut tissue. The receptors come from a female BALB/c mouse given C57BL/6 T cells with graft-versus-host disease after an allogeneic hematopoietic cell transplant.

Details on this clone: Gene names denote mouse genes. The read ends 1 residue early relative to the CDR3; the germline J gene fills the gap. The J gene is TRBJ2-7, the V gene TRBV19; D gene ambiguous. V gave up 2 bases and J gave up 4 bases, with 7 bases separating them. Germline loops: CDR1 FNHDT, CDR2 SITEND (reference sequence). The CDR3 has 12 amino acids. CDR3 in amino acids: CASSISRYEQYF. The CDR3 bases that were read are TGTGCCAGCAGTATCTCCAGATATGAACAGTAC.

Comment on this clone: Mouse gene names apply. The read falls 1 residue short of the CDR3 end, and the missing part is taken from the germline J gene. The chain has TRBV3 and TRBJ1-1; D is perhaps TRBD1 (5 bases). CDR3 length equals 13 residues. Trimming shortened V by 5 bases and J by 1 base, and 8 bases separated the two germline ends. Germline V gene data show CDR1 as SNHLY and CDR2 as FYNGKV (reference sequence). The sequenced CDR3 bases are TGTGCCAGCAGCCCTAGGGGGAACACAGAAGTCTTC. It is translated as CASSPRGNTEVF. The whole CDR3 sequence is CASSPRGNTEVFF.

Comment on this clone: These gene names are mouse names. The CDR3 end lies 1 residue beyond the end of the read and is filled in from the germline J gene. The V and J genes are TRBV26 and TRBJ1-1, with a weak D call TRBD1 (5 bases). V lost 1 base, J lost 1 base, and 7 bases lay in between. CDR3 length: 14 amino acids. Looked up from germline, CDR1 is KGHPV and CDR2 is FQNQEV (reference sequence). The covered CDR3 bases are TGTGCCAGCAGTCTGTTCGGGGGAAACACAGAAGTCTTC. Amino acid sequence: CASSLFGGNTEVF. The CDR3 in full is CASSLFGGNTEVFF.

Of note for this clone: Mouse gene names apply. The DNA ends 1 residue before the CDR3 does, and the rest of the CDR3 is filled in from the germline J gene. The V call is TRBV23, the J call TRBJ1-4. CDR3 length: 12 residues. The germline V gene has CDR1 KGHTA and CDR2 FQNQQP. The CDR3 spells CSSSQRTLGLFF. The sequenced CDR3 bases are TGCTCCAGCAGTCAAAGGACCCTTGGATTATTT.

This clone is medium-sized in the sample. The germline and genes are mouse ones. The observed sequence ends 1 residue before the CDR3 terminus, with the missing tail filled in from the germline J gene. The genes are TRBV3 and TRBJ2-4, with 11 bases identical to TRBD2. Losses at the gene ends were 2 bases for V and 5 bases for J; bases not matched to a gene: 3. CDR1 SNHLY and CDR2 FYNGKV come from the germline V gene (reference sequence). The CDR3 covers 15 residues. The CDR3 DNA, read in part, is TGTGCCAGCAGCTTAACTGGGGGGGCGCGAAACACCTTGTAC. Its protein product is CASSLTGGARNTLY. The entire CDR3 reads CASSLTGGARNTLYF.

Comments on this clone: Mouse gene names and germline throughout. The CDR3 goes on 1 residue after the read ends, and that part is filled in from the germline J gene. The chain couples TRBV4 to TRBJ2-3; 9 positions match TRBD2. CDR1 is LGHDT and CDR2 is YNNKQL in the germline V gene (reference sequence). V was pared by 7 bases and J by 0 bases, with 8 bases of the junction left unmatched. This CDR3 has 16 amino acids. Incomplete CDR3 DNA: TGTGCCAGCAACTTACTGGGGGGCTCTAGTGCAGAAACGCTGTAT. It is translated as CASNLLGGSSAETLY. The full CDR3 is CASNLLGGSSAETLYF.

As to this clone: Gene names refer to mouse genes. Coverage ceases 1 residue before the CDR3 finishes, and the germline J gene fills in the end. The chain joins TRBV3 to TRBJ2-7; D is uncertain. The CDR3 totals 11 residues. The V and J ends lost 2 bases and 7 bases respectively, with 6 bases between them. Germline CDR1 and CDR2: SNHLY and FYNGKV (reference sequence). The CDR3 bases that were read are TGTGCCAGCAGCTTAAAAGGGGAACAGTAC. Translated: CASSLKGEQY. In full, the CDR3 is CASSLKGEQYF.

This clone was seen a handful of times. The genes and germline here are from mouse. The missing CDR3 end, 1 residue past where the read stops, is filled in from the germline J gene. The chain couples TRBV26 to TRBJ1-6, with 7 nucleotides matching TRBD1. TRBJ1-6 is known as an ORF, though its function is uncertain. The CDR3 contains 14 residues. J lost 7 bases, V lost 2 bases, and 2 bases had no gene match. The V gene's germline CDR1 is KGHPV and CDR2 FQNQEV (reference sequence). The DNA read from the CDR3 is TGTGCCAGCAGTCTGACAGGGGACAATTCGCCCCTCTAC. This codes for CASSLTGDNSPLY. From start to end, the CDR3 is CASSLTGDNSPLYF.

As for this clone: The genes and germline here are from mouse. Read sequence stops 1 residue before the CDR3 end, and the germline J gene provides the missing end. The chain has TRBV29 and TRBJ2-2; D is possibly TRBD1 (5 bases). CDR3 length equals 13 residues. Germline V gives CDR1 MSHET, CDR2 SYDVDS. Trimming took off 5 bases at V and 3 bases at J, with 7 bases between the two ends. This CDR3 is CASSQGHTGQLYF. The sequenced CDR3 bases are TGTGCTAGCAGTCAGGGCCACACCGGGCAGCTCTAC.

With regard to this clone: Genes and germline are mouse. From the germline J gene comes the end of the CDR3, since the read stops 1 residue before it. The rearrangement links TRBV29 to TRBJ2-1; D unclear. CDR3 length: 11 residues. CDR1 and CDR2 from the germline V gene are MSHET and SYDVDS. V was clipped by 5 bases and J by 5 bases, with 4 bases between them. The covered CDR3 bases are TGTGCTAGCAGTCCAGATGCTGAGCAGTTC. It is translated as CASSPDAEQF. The entire CDR3 reads CASSPDAEQFF.

As for this clone: These gene names are mouse names. The read ends 1 residue early relative to the CDR3; the germline J gene fills the gap. The chain couples TRBV16 to TRBJ2-5; 9 nucleotides align to TRBD2. The V gene end was trimmed by 5 bases and the J gene end by 6 bases; junction bases not matched to a gene: 3. Germline V gene sequence: CDR1 SGHSA, CDR2 FRNQAP. The CDR3 runs to 13 residues. CDR3 bases read: TGTGCAAGCAGCACCGGGACTGGGGACACCCAGTAC. Translating it yields CASSTGTGDTQY. The whole CDR3 protein reads CASSTGTGDTQYF.

About this clone: These gene names are mouse names. The read is 1 residue too short to cover the CDR3 end, so that end is filled in from the germline J gene. The gene calls are TRBV4 and TRBJ2-7, with a tentative D call TRBD1 (6 bases). The length of the CDR3 is 11 residues. The germline gives CDR1 LGHDT, CDR2 YNNKQL (reference sequence). Trimming cost V 5 bases and J 6 bases, with 8 bases left between them. The CDR3 is CASSHRVEQYF. Incomplete CDR3 DNA: TGTGCCAGCAGCCACAGGGTTGAACAGTAC.

This clone has only a few counts. The germline and genes are mouse ones. The read ends 1 residue shy of where the CDR3 ends; the end is completed using the germline J gene. The gene calls are TRBV17 and TRBJ2-3; possibly TRBD1 or TRBD2 for D (5 bases each). Trimming took 1 base from V and 4 from J, leaving 9 bases between them. The CDR3 is 14 amino acids. The germline CDR1 and CDR2 sequences are MNHDT and YYDKIL. CDR3 region: CASSRGGRPETLYF. The CDR3 bases that were read are TGTGCTAGCAGTAGAGGGGGACGCCCAGAAACGCTGTAT.

In the case of this clone: These gene names are mouse names. The CDR3 extends 1 residue past the end of the read, so its final part is completed from the germline J gene. The chain recombines TRBV26 with TRBJ1-1, with 8 bases matching TRBD1. In germline, CDR1 is KGHPV, CDR2 FQNQEV (reference sequence). The CDR3 sequence is 13 residues long. V lost 6 bases to trimming and J lost 1 base; unmatched junction nucleotides: 1. CDR3 amino acids: CASSTGGNTEVFF. Incomplete CDR3 DNA: TGTGCCAGCAGCACAGGGGGGAACACAGAAGTCTTC.

Only one count was recorded for this clone. The gene symbols are mouse symbols. The read terminates 1 residue before the CDR3 end, so the remaining end is supplied by the germline J gene. This chain uses TRBV31 with TRBJ2-2, with 11 positions matching TRBD2. This CDR3 region has 16 residues. J gave up 2 bases and V 0 bases, and 2 bases lay outside the gene matches. CDR1 and CDR2 (germline): GKSSPN, SITVG. The CDR3 sequence: CAWSLGLGGNTGQLYF. CDR3 DNA (partial): TGTGCCTGGAGTCTCGGACTGGGGGGCAACACCGGGCAGCTCTAC. Full variable domain (rest looked up from reference TRBV31 and TRBJ2-2): AQTIHQWPVAEIKAVGSPLSLGCTIKGKSSPNLYWYWQATGGTLQQLFYSITVGQVESVVQLNLSASRPKDDQFILSTEKLLLSHSGFYLCAWSLGLGGNTGQLYFGEGSKLTVL.

This clone is judged medium-sized. The listed genes are named as in mouse. The CDR3 goes on 1 residue after the read ends, and that part is filled in from the germline J gene. The chain couples TRBV29 to TRBJ2-7; D may correspond to TRBD1 or TRBD2 (5 bases each). In germline, CDR1 is MSHET, CDR2 SYDVDS. The CDR3 has 14 residues. Trimming cost V 5 bases and J 0 bases, with 11 bases left between them. The CDR3 bases that were read are TGTGCTAGCAGTCGACGGGGCGGCTCCTATGAACAGTAC. It is translated as CASSRRGGSYEQY. The CDR3 in full is CASSRRGGSYEQYF.

Details on this clone: Gene names and germline match the mouse. The read falls 1 residue short of the CDR3 end, and the missing part is taken from the germline J gene. The chain recombines TRBV2 with TRBJ2-4; D is possibly TRBD1 (7 bases). This CDR3 has 14 residues. Trimming removed 0 bases from V and 5 bases from J, with 9 bases in between. Germline loops: CDR1 LGHNA, CDR2 YSYQKL. CDR3 protein: CASSQDRGRNTLYF. The DNA read from the CDR3 is TGTGCCAGCAGCCAAGATAGGGGGCGAAACACCTTGTAC. The whole variable domain, remainder taken from reference TRBV2 and TRBJ2-4, is DPKIIQKPKYLVAVTGSEKILICEQYLGHNAMYWYRQSAKKPLEFMFSYSYQKLMDNQTASSRFQPQSSKKNHLDLQITALKPDDSATYFCASSQDRGRNTLYFGAGTRLSVL.

This clone was detected only once. These gene names are mouse names. Read coverage stops 1 residue before the CDR3 terminus; the germline J gene supplies the remainder. The chain is built from TRBV12-2 and TRBJ2-7; D perhaps matches TRBD1 (5 bases). Per germline, CDR1 SGHLS and CDR2 HYDKME. This CDR3 has 13 residues. V was clipped by 1 base and J by 3 bases, with 9 bases between them. This chain's CDR3 is CASSLAGNYEQYF. CDR3 DNA (partial): TGTGCCAGCTCTCTGGCAGGGAACTATGAACAGTAC.

A word on this clone: Gene names denote mouse genes. CDR3 DNA (partial): TGTGCCAGCAGTCTGTCGGGGGGGGACTATGCTGAGCAGTTC. This sequence encodes CASSLSGGDYAEQF. The whole CDR3 is CASSLSGGDYAEQFF. The chain couples TRBV26 to TRBJ2-1; TRBD2 aligns across 7 bases. With the read ending 1 residue before the CDR3 end, the germline J gene is used to fill in that end. The J segment lost 2 bases and the V segment lost 0 bases, leaving 1 base of the junction unmatched. This CDR3 has 15 amino acids. Looked up from germline, CDR1 is KGHPV and CDR2 is FQNQEV (reference sequence).

Regarding this clone: Gene and germline names: mouse. Sequencing ends 1 residue short of the CDR3 end; the germline J gene provides the rest. This chain joins TRBV5 and TRBJ1-1, with TRBD1 matching 7 bases. This CDR3 contains 14 residues. V shed 2 bases, J shed 0 bases, and the junction held 0 bases outside the gene matches. Germline loops: CDR1 LGHNA, CDR2 YNLKQL (reference sequence). The CDR3 DNA, read in part, is TGTGCCAGCAGCCAACAGGGGGCAAACACAGAAGTCTTC. Translating gives CASSQQGANTEVF. The entire CDR3 protein reads CASSQQGANTEVFF.

This clone was seen a handful of times. The gene names here belong to mouse. The DNA ends 1 residue before the CDR3 does, and the rest of the CDR3 is filled in from the germline J gene. This chain links TRBV26 with TRBJ2-2; D assignment may be TRBD1 or TRBD2 (5 bases each). The CDR3 runs 14 residues. V shed 2 bases and J shed 4 bases, with 8 bases lying between them. CDR1 KGHPV and CDR2 FQNQEV come from the germline V gene (reference sequence). The CDR3 sequence: CASSLEGRTGQLYF. The CDR3 bases that were read are TGTGCCAGCAGTCTGGAGGGGCGCACCGGGCAGCTCTAC. Supplemented by reference TRBV26 and TRBJ2-2, the full variable domain reads NSKVIQTPRYLVKGQGQKAKMRCIPEKGHPVVFWYQQNKNNEFKFLINFQNQEVLQQIDMTEKRFSAECPSNSPCSLEIQSSEAGDSALYLCASSLEGRTGQLYFGEGSKLTVL.

About this clone: Mouse germline and gene names are used. With the read ending 1 residue before the CDR3 end, the germline J gene is used to fill in that end. The chain combines TRBV26 with TRBJ1-1, with D possibly TRBD1 on 5 matching bases. This CDR3 region has 15 residues. Germline V gene sequence: CDR1 KGHPV, CDR2 FQNQEV (reference sequence). V lost 0 bases and J lost 1, with 9 bases in between. The CDR3: CASSLSIRENTEVFF. The sequenced part of the CDR3 DNA is TGTGCCAGCAGTCTGTCTATCAGGGAAAACACAGAAGTCTTC.

Turning to this clone: Each gene name is a mouse one. The read finishes 1 residue shy of the CDR3 end, and the germline J gene is used to complete it. This sequence joins TRBV26 and TRBJ1-1, with 9 bases that match TRBD1. Per the germline V gene, CDR1 is KGHPV and CDR2 is FQNQEV (reference sequence). The V gene end was trimmed by 0 bases and the J gene end by 3 bases; junction bases not matched to a gene: 2. The CDR3 length is 15 residues. This CDR3 reads CASSLSTGGHTEVFF. The DNA read from the CDR3 is TGTGCCAGCAGTCTGTCTACAGGGGGCCACACAGAAGTCTTC.

To note about this clone: Gene names and germline refer to mouse. The sequence runs out 1 residue before the end of the CDR3; the remainder is reconstructed from the germline J gene. The rearrangement uses TRBV26 and TRBJ2-4, with D possibly TRBD2 on 6 matching bases. The CDR3 loop spans 15 amino acids. The germline V and J ends were trimmed by 1 base and 0 bases, with 8 bases remaining between them. Germline assignment: CDR1 KGHPV and CDR2 FQNQEV (reference sequence). This CDR3 is CASSLLGTSQNTLYF. The CDR3 bases that were read are TGTGCCAGCAGTCTGTTGGGGACTAGTCAAAACACCTTGTAC.

Of note for this clone: Mouse germline and gene names are used. The read ends 1 residue shy of where the CDR3 ends; the end is completed using the germline J gene. The genes are TRBV31 and TRBJ1-1, with TRBD1 matching over 9 bases. CDR1 and CDR2 from the germline V gene are GKSSPN and SITVG. Germline trimming cut 1 base from V and 3 bases from J; bases unmatched to any gene: 3. This CDR3 contains 14 residues. CDR3 sequence reads: CAWSPTGGDTEVFF. The part of the CDR3 DNA that was read is TGTGCCTGGAGTCCGACAGGGGGAGACACAGAAGTCTTC.

Concerning this clone itself: Gene names and germline match the mouse. Read coverage stops 1 residue before the CDR3 terminus; the germline J gene supplies the remainder. The chain has TRBV26 and TRBJ2-4, with a weak D call TRBD1 (6 bases). Trimming left V 0 bases short and J 4 bases short, with 8 bases between. CDR1 is KGHPV, CDR2 FQNQEV, per germline (reference sequence). The CDR3 runs to 14 residues. The CDR3 here is CASSLSGQKNTLYF. The sequenced CDR3 bases are TGTGCCAGCAGTCTGTCGGGACAAAAAAACACCTTGTAC.

This clone has more than one count but fewer than ten. Each gene name is a mouse one. The CDR3 goes on 1 residue after the read ends, and that part is filled in from the germline J gene. The chain carries TRBV5 and TRBJ1-1; D is uncertain. V shed 1 base and J shed 1 base, with 4 bases lying between them. Germline V gene data show CDR1 as LGHNA and CDR2 as YNLKQL (reference sequence). The CDR3 has 13 amino acids. CDR3 in amino acids: CASSQGGNTEVFF. The sequenced CDR3 bases are TGTGCCAGCAGCCAAGGGGGAAACACAGAAGTCTTC.

This clone was observed a handful of times. Gene labels here are mouse ones. The CDR3 end falls 1 residue outside the read, so it is completed with the germline J gene. The J gene is TRBJ2-4, the V gene TRBV26, with D possibly TRBD2 on 6 matching bases. There are 14 residues in the CDR3. The ends were cut back, 4 bases at V and 0 bases at J, with 8 bases in the middle. Germline lookup yields CDR1 KGHPV and CDR2 FQNQEV (reference sequence). The CDR3 sequence: CASSPTGSQNTLYF. Incomplete CDR3 DNA: TGTGCCAGCAGTCCGACTGGTAGTCAAAACACCTTGTAC.

For this clone: Genes and germline are mouse. The read is 1 residue too short to cover the CDR3 end, so that end is filled in from the germline J gene. V usage is TRBV26 and J usage is TRBJ2-4, with D perhaps matching TRBD1 (5 bases). Germline-derived CDR1 and CDR2 are KGHPV and FQNQEV (reference sequence). CDR3 size: 14 residues. V lost 3 bases to trimming and J lost 5 bases, with 12 bases between them. The sequenced part of the CDR3 DNA is TGTGCCAGCAGTCTCATCCAGGGAAGAAACACCTTGTAC. This translates into CASSLIQGRNTLY. The entire CDR3 protein reads CASSLIQGRNTLYF.

To note about this clone: Germline and genes: mouse. The read ends 1 residue before the CDR3 terminus; that terminus is restored from the germline J gene. This rearrangement joins TRBV17 to TRBJ2-7; 11 positions agree with TRBD2. CDR3 size: 14 residues. In germline, CDR1 is MNHDT, CDR2 YYDKIL. With 5 bases clipped from V and 6 bases from J, the junction kept 6 bases outside the gene matches. The sequenced part of the CDR3 DNA is TGTGCTAGCAGTCCTCCGGGACTGGGGGTTGAACAGTAC. It codes for CASSPPGLGVEQY. The full CDR3 reads CASSPPGLGVEQYF. The entire variable domain, with the rest obtained from reference TRBV17 and TRBJ2-7, is as follows: DTTVKQNPRYKLARVGKPVNLICSQTMNHDTMYWYQKKPNQAPKLLLFYYDKILNREADTFEKFQSSRPNNSFCSLYIGSAGLEYSAMYLCASSPPGLGVEQYFGPGTRLTVL.